This T cell receptor (beta chain) was sequenced during a study of blood T cell repertoires in COVID-19. Study information: Specimens from acute and convalescent COVID-19 originated in the United States, Italy and Spain. The cDNA or gDNA used as material had been derived from T cells, B-cell-depleted T cells, or PBMCs.

The CDR3 has 14 amino acids. V shed 9 bases and J 1 base; nucleotides not matched to a gene: 7. Germline V CDR1 and CDR2: LNHDA, SQIVND (reference sequence). Original methodology: From reference gene primer amplification, estimates of nucleated cell counts were derived. Clones were read by immunoSEQ multiplex PCR, and TCRdb kept only the in-frame ones, dropping some. For V, J and clone size, that table is used; D and trimming come from the DNA. The data contain some 110,000 clones, 65% to 75% of them singletons. The origin of this receptor is a human donor with acute or convalescent COVID-19. The donor label of this sample is uncertain. V is TRBV19 and J is TRBJ2-5; 8 positions match TRBD2. Specimen: peripheral blood. In nucleotides, the CDR3 is TGTGCCAGCCGGGTAGCGGGGACCCAAGAGACCCAGTACTTC. The encoded protein is CASRVAGTQETQYF.